This T cell receptor beta chain is drawn from a study of T cell responses to AZD1222 COVID-19 vaccine. Study conclusions and caveats: Females made up more of the donors, who were largely white British, and clonal diversity may have come out too low. There were repertoire samples only from the period after the peak T cell response. A reported finding is that nearly half of spike-specific TCRs target unmutated variant regions.

The table came from immunoSEQ multiplex PCR; TCRdb's copy has only in-frame clones and leaves some out. The table has about 190,000 clones, 85% to 90% seen once. Remarks on this clone: Its antigen remains unknown.

Germline V CDR1 and CDR2: SNHLY, FYNNEI. The germline V and J ends were trimmed by 7 bases and 2 bases, with 11 bases remaining between them. This CDR3 region has 14 residues. The sample here was peripheral blood, taken on day 0 of MenACWY control vaccination. This clonotype was obtained from an adult in good health. The chain joins TRBV2 to TRBJ2-2; D may be TRBD2 (5 bases). CDR3 sequence reads: CASMSRVNTGELFF. The DNA of the CDR3 is TGTGCCAGCATGTCGCGGGTAAACACCGGGGAGCTGTTTTTT.